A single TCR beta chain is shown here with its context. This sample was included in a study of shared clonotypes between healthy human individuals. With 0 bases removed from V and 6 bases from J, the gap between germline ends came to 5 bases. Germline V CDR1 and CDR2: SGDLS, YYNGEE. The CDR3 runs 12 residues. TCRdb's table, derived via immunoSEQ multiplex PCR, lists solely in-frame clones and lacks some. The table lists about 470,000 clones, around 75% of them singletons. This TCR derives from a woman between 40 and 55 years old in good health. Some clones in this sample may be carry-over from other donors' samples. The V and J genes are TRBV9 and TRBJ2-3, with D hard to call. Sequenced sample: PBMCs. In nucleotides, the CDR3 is TGTGCCAGCAGCGTAGCTCTGGATACGCAGTATTTT. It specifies CASSVALDTQYF.